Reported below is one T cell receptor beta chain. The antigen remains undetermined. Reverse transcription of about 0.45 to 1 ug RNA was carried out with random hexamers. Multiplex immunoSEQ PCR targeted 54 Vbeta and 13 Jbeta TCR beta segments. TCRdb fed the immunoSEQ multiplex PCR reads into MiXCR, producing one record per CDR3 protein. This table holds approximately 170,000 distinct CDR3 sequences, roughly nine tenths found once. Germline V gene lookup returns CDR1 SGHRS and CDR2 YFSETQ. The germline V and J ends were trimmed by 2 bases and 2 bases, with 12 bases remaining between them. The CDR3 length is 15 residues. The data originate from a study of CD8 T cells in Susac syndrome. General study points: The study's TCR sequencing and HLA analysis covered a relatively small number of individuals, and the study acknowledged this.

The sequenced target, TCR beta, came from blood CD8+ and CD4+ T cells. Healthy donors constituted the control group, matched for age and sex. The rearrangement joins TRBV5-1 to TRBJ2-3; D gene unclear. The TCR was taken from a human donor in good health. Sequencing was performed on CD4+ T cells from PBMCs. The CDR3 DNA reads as TGCGCCAGCAGCTTCAGCTCGGGTTTCACAGATACGCAGTATTTT. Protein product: CASSFSSGFTDTQYF.